The sequence of this T cell receptor (beta chain) was determined in a study of T-cell memory formation after mild COVID-19. A few counts support this clonotype. CDR3 length: 18 residues. In germline, CDR1 is LGHNA, CDR2 YNFKEQ. The V and J ends lost 4 bases and 5 bases, in that order; junction bases with no gene match: 14. From the 5' RACE reads, TCRdb called clonotypes with MiXCR, one entry per CDR3 protein. This table has about 350,000 distinct CDR3 sequences, roughly 15% appearing once. Sequencing was done on a sample of PBMCs or a T cell subset sorted from them (not recorded which). This chain uses TRBV4-2 with TRBJ2-1, with TRBD1 matching over 10 bases. The TCR was taken from a man younger than 35 who had mild COVID-19 (a few samples of this study predate the infection). Cell type and time point are not known. In DNA form, the CDR3 reads TGTGCCAGCAGCCGCCCACTGGGCGGACAGGGGGTGAACAATGAGCAGTTCTTC. It specifies CASSRPLGGQGVNNEQFF.